The 24 T cell receptor beta chains reported below all come from one sample, sequenced in a study of blood T cell repertoires in COVID-19. Profiling relied on immunoSEQ multiplex PCR, and the TCRdb table lists in-frame clones only, not all of them. The sample contains 80,000 to 95,000 clones, around 85% of which appear only once. What was sequenced was peripheral blood. The receptors derive from a woman aged 65 to 85 with acute or convalescent COVID-19.

The chain couples TRBV5-8 to TRBJ2-5; the D gene is possibly TRBD2 (7 bases). Germline values: CDR1 SGHTS, CDR2 YDEGEE. V was clipped by 0 bases and J by 1 base, with 10 bases between them. The CDR3 has 15 residues. The CDR3 sequence: CASSLVGGAQETQYF. The CDR3, as DNA: TGTGCCAGCAGCTTGGTAGGGGGGGCCCAAGAGACCCAGTACTTC.

The chain employs TRBV15 and TRBJ1-1; D not resolved. V lost 0 bases to trimming and J lost 5 bases, with 4 bases between them. The V gene's germline CDR1 is LNHNV and CDR2 YYDKDF (reference sequence). The CDR3 is 12 residues long. The DNA for the CDR3 is TGTGCCACCAGCAGAGATCGTACTGAAGCTTTCTTT. Translation gives CATSRDRTEAFF.

J is TRBJ2-5 and V is TRBV18; 7 positions agree with TRBD2. After removal of 4 bases from V and 3 bases from J, the junction contained 8 bases not matched to a gene. The CDR3 runs 15 residues. Germline values: CDR1 KGHSH, CDR2 LQKENI. This chain's CDR3 is CASSLYSGGEETQYF. CDR3 in DNA: TGTGCCAGCTCACTCTATTCTGGGGGGGAAGAGACCCAGTACTTC. The full variable domain, in which reference TRBV18 and TRBJ2-5 provide the parts outside the CDR3, is NAGVMQNPRHLVRRRGQEARLRCSPMKGHSHVYWYRQLPEEGLKFMVYLQKENIIDESGMPKERFSAEFPKEGPSILRIQQVVRGDSAAYFCASSLYSGGEETQYFGPGTRLLVL.

The rearrangement joins TRBV28 to TRBJ2-7; weak D call: TRBD1 (5 bases). Trimming left V 2 bases short and J 4 bases short, with 9 bases between. The CDR3 sequence is 13 residues long. Germline V gene data show CDR1 as MDHEN and CDR2 as SYDVKM. CDR3 DNA sequence: TGTGCCAGCAGTTTAAGCCCAGGGTACGAGCAGTACGTC. Its protein is CASSLSPGYEQYV.

The chain links TRBV5-1 to TRBJ1-5; D call uncertain. The germline V gene has CDR1 SGHRS and CDR2 YFSETQ. This CDR3 has 15 amino acids. The V end was cut by 0 bases, the J end by 2 bases, with 9 bases between. The CDR3 DNA follows: TGCGCCAGCAGCTTGGAAGGCGGGGGCAATCAGCCCCAGCATTTT. It codes for CASSLEGGGNQPQHF. Based on the CDR3 plus reference TRBV5-1 and TRBJ1-5, the full variable domain is KAGVTQTPRYLIKTRGQQVTLSCSPISGHRSVSWYQQTPGQGLQFLFEYFSETQRNKGNFPGRFSGRQFSNSRSEMNVSTLELGDSALYLCASSLEGGGNQPQHFGDGTRLSIL.

The chain has TRBV5-1 and TRBJ1-1, with 10 bases aligning to TRBD1. From germline, CDR1 is SGHRS and CDR2 YFSETQ. Trimming at V came to 2 bases and at J to 1 base, leaving 5 bases not matched to a gene. The CDR3 contains 16 residues. CDR3 sequence: CASSLYRDRGNTEAFF. As DNA, the CDR3 is TGCGCCAGCAGCTTATACCGGGACAGGGGGAACACTGAAGCTTTCTTT.

V and J are TRBV4-3 and TRBJ2-1, with TRBD1 as a possible D gene (5 bases). Trimming removed 0 bases at V and 6 bases at J, with 12 bases between. CDR1 is LGHNA, CDR2 YSLEER, per germline. This CDR3 is 15 amino acids long. The CDR3 spells CASSQDGAKTNEQFF. In DNA form, the CDR3 reads TGCGCCAGCAGCCAAGATGGGGCTAAAACCAATGAGCAGTTCTTC.

The chain combines TRBV28 with TRBJ1-1; D gene uncertain. In germline, CDR1 is MDHEN, CDR2 SYDVKM. The V end lost 3 bases, the J end lost 1 base, and 6 bases lay between the germline ends. This CDR3 contains 13 residues. The CDR3 is CASSLEENTEAFF. DNA for the CDR3: TGTGCCAGCAGTTTGGAGGAGAACACTGAAGCTTTCTTT.

The chain has TRBV7-9 and TRBJ1-1; TRBD1 matches at 8 bases. The germline gives CDR1 SEHNR, CDR2 FQNEAQ (reference sequence). J gave up 5 bases and V 3 bases, and 8 bases lay outside the gene matches. This CDR3 region has 15 residues. This CDR3 reads CASSLDGQGGTEAFF. CDR3 bases: TGTGCCAGCAGCTTGGATGGACAGGGCGGTACTGAAGCTTTCTTT. Supplemented by reference TRBV7-9 and TRBJ1-1, the full variable domain reads DTGVSQNPRHKITKRGQNVTFRCDPISEHNRLYWYRQTLGQGPEFLTYFQNEAQLEKSRLLSDRFSAERPKGSFSTLEIQRTEQGDSAMYLCASSLDGQGGTEAFFGQGTRLTVV.

V gene TRBV7-2 combines with J gene TRBJ1-5; D gene uncertain. Trimming shortened V by 2 bases and J by 2 bases, and 7 bases separated the two germline ends. The germline V gene encodes CDR1 SGHTA and CDR2 FQGNSA. This CDR3 has 14 residues. CDR3 sequence reads: CASSLRVGNQPQHF. In DNA form, the CDR3 reads TGTGCCAGCAGCTTACGGGTTGGCAATCAGCCCCAGCATTTT.

The chain uses TRBV18 and TRBJ2-5; 7 bases line up with TRBD1. Germline V gives CDR1 KGHSH, CDR2 LQKENI. This CDR3 is 15 amino acids long. The junction had 6 bases not matched to a gene; V was cut back by 2 bases and J by 3 bases. The CDR3 DNA follows: TGTGCCAGCTCACCATGGGACAGTCGAAAAGAGACCCAGTACTTC. Translation gives CASSPWDSRKETQYF. Filled out from reference TRBV18 and TRBJ2-5, the complete variable domain reads NAGVMQNPRHLVRRRGQEARLRCSPMKGHSHVYWYRQLPEEGLKFMVYLQKENIIDESGMPKERFSAEFPKEGPSILRIQQVVRGDSAAYFCASSPWDSRKETQYFGPGTRLLVL.

V gene TRBV7-9 combines with J gene TRBJ1-5, with 7 bases identical to TRBD1. This CDR3 has 13 amino acids. Germline CDR1 and CDR2: SEHNR and FQNEAQ (reference sequence). V shed 5 bases and J 7 bases; nucleotides not matched to a gene: 5. The CDR3 sequence is CASSEDRAQPQHF. The CDR3 DNA follows: TGTGCCAGCAGCGAAGACAGGGCACAGCCCCAGCATTTT.

The chain combines TRBV19 with TRBJ2-5; D is perhaps TRBD2 (5 bases). Trimming removed 6 bases at V and 1 base at J, with 21 bases between. The germline V gene encodes CDR1 LNHDA and CDR2 SQIVND (reference sequence). The CDR3 is made up of 17 amino acids. The CDR3 region is CASSSGRRSGSQETQYF. CDR3 sequence (DNA): TGTGCCAGTAGCTCAGGACGGAGGTCAGGCTCCCAAGAGACCCAGTACTTC.

The chain couples TRBV19 to TRBJ1-3; TRBD1 might be the D (5 bases). This CDR3 contains 15 residues. The V gene's germline CDR1 is LNHDA and CDR2 SQIVND (reference sequence). Trimming shortened V by 10 bases and J by 1 base, and 17 bases separated the two germline ends. DNA for the CDR3: TGTGCCACTACGCCCCGGACACAGTCTGGAAACACCATATATTTT. Its protein is CATTPRTQSGNTIYF.

In this sample, this clone turned up a few times. The V call is TRBV7-9, the J call TRBJ1-4; a weak D match, TRBD1 (6 bases). Germline V lookup: CDR1 SEHNR, CDR2 FQNEAQ (reference sequence). This CDR3 comprises 15 residues. The germline V and J ends were trimmed by 4 bases and 3 bases, with 12 bases remaining between them. The CDR3 sequence is CASSSTGTANEKLFF. The CDR3 DNA follows: TGTGCCAGCAGCTCTACAGGGACGGCTAATGAAAAACTGTTTTTT. Using reference TRBV7-9 and TRBJ1-4 for the parts outside the CDR3, the full variable domain is DTGVSQNPRHKITKRGQNVTFRCDPISEHNRLYWYRQTLGQGPEFLTYFQNEAQLEKSRLLSDRFSAERPKGSFSTLEIQRTEQGDSAMYLCASSSTGTANEKLFFGSGTQLSVL.

For the CDR3, the DNA is TGTGCCAGCAGTACGGGACAGGGGCCACAAGAGACCCAGTACTTC. Protein: CASSTGQGPQETQYF. The chain has TRBV27 and TRBJ2-5, with 10 bases fitting TRBD1. Trimming removed 5 bases from V and 2 bases from J; junction bases left unmatched: 5. The CDR3 sequence is 15 residues long. Germline V gene data show CDR1 as MNHEY and CDR2 as SMNVEV (reference sequence).

The rearrangement joins TRBV5-1 to TRBJ1-1, with D unresolved. The CDR3 length is 13 residues. The germline CDR1 and CDR2 sequences are SGHRS and YFSETQ. The V end was cut by 0 bases, the J end by 0 bases, with 3 bases between. In DNA, the CDR3 is TGCGCCAGCAGCTTGGAGCTGAACACTGAAGCTTTCTTT. It specifies CASSLELNTEAFF.

The V gene is TRBV25-1, the J gene TRBJ2-1; no definite D call. V was trimmed by 1 base and J by 7 bases, leaving 11 bases between them. This CDR3 has 14 residues. The germline gives CDR1 MGHDK, CDR2 SYGVNS. The CDR3 sequence: CASSELQYGNEQFF. In DNA, the CDR3 is TGTGCCAGCAGTGAATTGCAATACGGGAATGAGCAGTTCTTC.

The V and J genes are TRBV13 and TRBJ1-1, with a tentative D call TRBD1 (5 bases). Germline CDR1 is PRHDT and CDR2 is FYEKMQ (reference sequence). CDR3 length equals 14 residues. V was cut by 5 bases and J by 0 bases, with 10 bases left in between. The CDR3 DNA reads as TGTGCCAGCAGCACAGACAGCTTGAACACTGAAGCTTTCTTT. Translated: CASSTDSLNTEAFF.

The chain carries TRBV6-7 and TRBJ2-1; 7 nucleotides agree with TRBD2. TRBV6-7 is flagged as an ORF with uncertain function. V lost 6 bases, J lost 0 bases, and 8 bases stayed unmatched. The CDR3 sequence is 16 residues long. The CDR3 DNA reads TGTGCCAGCAGCCCTAAAGCGGGGCTCTCCTACAATGAGCAGTTCTTC. It is translated as CASSPKAGLSYNEQFF.

This chain links TRBV6-2 or TRBV6-3 with TRBJ1-2; no clear D. This CDR3 is built from 17 residues. Deletions cut 2 bases from V and 4 bases from J, with 20 bases between. Per germline, CDR1 MNHEY and CDR2 SVGEGT. In DNA form, the CDR3 reads TGTGCCAGCAGTTACGGATGGGCAGTGAAATTTGTCTATGGCTACACCTTC. Protein product: CASSYGWAVKFVYGYTF.

The sample holds one count of this clone. This sequence joins TRBV4-2 and TRBJ2-1, with 8 bases fitting TRBD2. Germline V lookup: CDR1 LGHNA, CDR2 YNFKEQ. CDR3 length: 15 residues. The ends lost 1 base at V and 6 bases at J; junction bases unmatched: 5. CDR3 DNA: TGTGCCAGCAGCCAAGCGGGAGGGGCAAGCAATGAGCAGTTCTTC. The encoded protein is CASSQAGGASNEQFF.

This clone was counted only a few times. The chain is built from TRBV6-6 and TRBJ1-5; no firm D call. The CDR3 covers 15 residues. Germline CDR1 reads MNHNY; CDR2 reads SVGAGI (reference sequence). V lost 6 bases and J 5 bases, leaving 17 bases between the germline ends. CDR3 protein: CASSPSGRLDQPQHF. In DNA, the CDR3 is TGTGCCAGCAGCCCGTCGGGAAGGTTGGATCAGCCCCAGCATTTT.

The rearrangement joins TRBV4-2 to TRBJ2-1; 13 bases match TRBD2. From germline, CDR1 is LGHNA and CDR2 YNFKEQ. This CDR3 has 17 amino acids. The ends lost 0 bases at V and 5 bases at J; junction bases unmatched: 4. The CDR3 sequence: CASSQDRGLAGHNEQFF. The CDR3 DNA reads TGTGCCAGCAGCCAAGATCGGGGACTAGCGGGGCACAATGAGCAGTTCTTC.